This T cell receptor (beta chain) was found in a study of cytomegalovirus exposure and HLA in healthy donors. Notes on the study in general: Three of the chains that were CMV-associated were confirmed in vitro to be specific for CMV antigens.

PCR used 60 Vbeta primers and 13 Jbeta primers. The data were produced by immunoSEQ multiplex PCR, yet TCRdb's version contains in-frame clones alone and is incomplete. The sample yields about 90,000 clones, around 85% seen once. To note about this clone: The antigen is undetermined.

Germline assignment: CDR1 SGHRS and CDR2 YFSETQ. The trim removed 0 bases at V and 4 bases at J, leaving 11 bases unmatched. CDR3 length: 18 residues. The TCR was taken from a man between 18 and 29 years old in good health and CMV-seronegative. The sample was PBMCs. This sequence joins TRBV5-1 and TRBJ2-3; 10 bases match TRBD2. Here the CDR3 reads CASSLGGAGGPVADTQYF. The CDR3 DNA reads as TGCGCCAGCAGCTTGGGGGGAGCGGGAGGGCCAGTCGCAGATACGCAGTATTTT.